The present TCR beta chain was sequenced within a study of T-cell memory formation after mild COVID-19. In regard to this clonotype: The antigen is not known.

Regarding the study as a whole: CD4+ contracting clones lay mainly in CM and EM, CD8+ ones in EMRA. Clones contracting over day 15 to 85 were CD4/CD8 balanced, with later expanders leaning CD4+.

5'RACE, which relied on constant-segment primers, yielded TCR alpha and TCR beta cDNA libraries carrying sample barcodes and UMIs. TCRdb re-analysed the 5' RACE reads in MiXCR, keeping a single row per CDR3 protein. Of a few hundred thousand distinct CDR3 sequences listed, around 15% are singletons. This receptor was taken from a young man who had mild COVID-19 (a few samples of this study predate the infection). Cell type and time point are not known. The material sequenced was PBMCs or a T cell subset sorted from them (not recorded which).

The CDR3 spells CSARERNTYEQYF. The CDR3 DNA is TGCAGTGCTAGAGAGAGGAACACCTACGAGCAGTACTTC. The rearrangement joins TRBV20-1 to TRBJ2-7, with no clear D. This CDR3 contains 13 residues. Germline V CDR1 and CDR2: DFQATT, SNEGSKA (reference sequence). V lost 0 bases and J 2 bases, leaving 8 bases between the germline ends.